A selection of T cell receptor beta chains follows, all from one sample in a study of T cells after yellow fever vaccination. TCRdb redid the calling of the 5' RACE reads with MiXCR, one entry per CDR3 protein. The sample shows about 210,000 distinct CDR3 sequences, roughly 6.8% of them seen only once. The specimen comprised CD4+ T cells sorted from PBMCs, sampled on the day of the yellow fever booster vaccination. The receptors were sampled from a man aged 25-40 years who received the YFV17D yellow fever vaccine. CDR3s include the opening cysteine and the closing phenylalanine or tryptophan. D genes are given only for firm matches. The listing skips clone size in some rows; elsewhere it reads once, few, many or a size class.

>many|TRBJ2-1|-|TRBV29-1
TGCAGCGTTGACCCCGCGGCTGAGCAGTTCTTC
CSVDPAAEQFF
>-|TRBJ1-5|-|TRBV18
TGTGCCAGTCAACAGGGTTCCAATCAGCCCCAGCATTTT
CASQQGSNQPQHF
>few|TRBJ2-3|TRBD1|TRBV7-7
TGTGCCAGCAGCTCCGGGACAGGGGGCCCAGATACGCAGTATTTT
CASSSGTGGPDTQYF
>-|TRBJ2-5|-|TRBV7-9
TGTGCCAGCAGCTCAGGGGGGGTGTTAGGAGAGACCCAGTACTTC
CASSSGGVLGETQYF
>few|TRBJ1-2|TRBD1|TRBV12-3/TRBV12-4
TGTGCCAGCACCACACCCGGACAGGGAAAAGGTGGCTACACCTTC
CASTTPGQGKGGYTF
>-|TRBJ2-1|-|TRBV20-1
TGCAGTGCCCAATGGCGGGACAATGAGCAGTTCTTC
CSAQWRDNEQFF
>few|TRBJ1-3|-|TRBV6-5
TGTGCCAGCGTGGGTGGGCCGAACACCATATATTTT
CASVGGPNTIYF
>-|TRBJ2-1|TRBD1|TRBV11-2
TGTGCCAGCAGCTCCCTGAGGGGGCCTTACAATGAGCAGTTCTTC
CASSSLRGPYNEQFF
>-|TRBJ1-2|-|TRBV20-1
TGCAGTGCTAGGCCGGTGGACAGACCTAACTATGGCTACACCTTC
CSARPVDRPNYGYTF
>many|TRBJ2-3|TRBD2|TRBV20-1
TGCAGTGCTAGAGGTGAAGGAGCGGTCGGGAGGGCTGATACGCAGTATTTT
CSARGEGAVGRADTQYF
>few|TRBJ2-5|TRBD2|TRBV12-3/TRBV12-4
TGTGCCAGCACGAAGCGGGAGGGAGCCAATCCGTACTTC
CASTKREGANPYF
>few|TRBJ1-2|-|TRBV7-9
TGTGCCAGCAGCCCTACCCCCTCCCCTAACTATGGCTACACCTTC
CASSPTPSPNYGYTF
>many|TRBJ2-1|-|TRBV7-2
TGTGCCAGCAGCTTGGCCCTGAACAATGAGCAGTTCTTC
CASSLALNNEQFF
>-|TRBJ2-1|TRBD2|TRBV5-6
TGTGCCAGCAGCTTGGGTCGCGGGAGGTGGTACAATGAGCAGTTCTTC
CASSLGRGRWYNEQFF
>many|TRBJ2-7|-|TRBV28
TGTGCCAGCACCGCCGCGTCACTAGGGGTCTACGAGCAGTACTTC
CASTAASLGVYEQYF
>few|TRBJ2-4|-|TRBV6-1
TGTGCCAGCGGCATTAGCGCCAAAAACATTCAGTACTTC
CASGISAKNIQYF
>many|TRBJ2-1|-|TRBV11-2
TGTGCCAGCAGCTTAGCTCTAAGGGCTATGGGGACCAATAATGAGCAGTTCTTC
CASSLALRAMGTNNEQFF
>-|TRBJ2-2|-|TRBV11-2
TGTGCCAGCACCCCGCGGCGGGATGGCACCGGGGAGCTGTTTTTT
CASTPRRDGTGELFF
>-|TRBJ2-3|TRBD2|TRBV10-2
TGCGCCAGCAGGAAACTAGCGGCTAGCACAGATACGCAGTATTTT
CASRKLAASTDTQYF
>few|TRBJ2-1|TRBD2|TRBV5-4
TGTGCCAGCAGCTTGACTAGCGGGAGATGGGATGAGCAGTTCTTC
CASSLTSGRWDEQFF
>many|TRBJ1-1|-|TRBV7-2
TGTGCCAGCAGCACAAAAGCGAACACTGAAGCTTTCTTT
CASSTKANTEAFF
>many|TRBJ2-5|-|TRBV20-1
TGCAGTGCTACCACGGGACCCCAGTACTTC
CSATTGPQYF
>few|TRBJ2-1|TRBD2|TRBV5-1
TGCGCCAGCACATTGGTAGCGGGAGGGGAGCAGTTCTTC
CASTLVAGGEQFF
>many|TRBJ2-5|-|TRBV7-9
TGTGCCAGCAGCTCAGATTGGACGAGGCAAGAGACCCAGTACTTC
CASSSDWTRQETQYF
>-|TRBJ2-1|TRBD2|TRBV20-1
TGCAGCCTAGAGGGTTCGCTAGCGGAATTCTACAATGAGCAGTTCTTC
CSLEGSLAEFYNEQFF
>many|TRBJ2-5|TRBD1|TRBV5-1
TGCGCCAGCAGCCCATCCGGGACAGGGGGCGGCGAGACCCAGTACTTC
CASSPSGTGGGETQYF
>many|TRBJ2-5|TRBD2|TRBV7-2
TGTGCCAGCAGCTTATTCAGCGGGAGGGGGGAGACCCAGTACTTC
CASSLFSGRGETQYF
>-|TRBJ1-1|-|TRBV12-3/TRBV12-4
TGTGCCAGCAGTCAAGACGGGAGCACTGAAGCTTTCTTT
CASSQDGSTEAFF
>-|TRBJ1-2|-|TRBV10-3
TGTGCCATCGAGGGGCAGGGCGAGGCCTATGGCTACACCTTC
CAIEGQGEAYGYTF
>-|TRBJ1-1|-|TRBV5-1
TGCGCCAGCAGCCCCTCCCCCGGGGAAGCAACTGAAGCTTTCTTT
CASSPSPGEATEAFF
>many|TRBJ2-1|-|TRBV20-1
TGCAGTGCTGGGCGGGTTCTCGGGGCCAATGAGCAGTTCTTC
CSAGRVLGANEQFF
>few|TRBJ2-2|TRBD1|TRBV5-4
TGTGCCAGCAGCTCCGGGGACAGGGGGGCCCCAACCGCCGGGGAGCTGTTTTTT
CASSSGDRGAPTAGELFF
>-|TRBJ2-3|TRBD2|TRBV3-1
TGTGCCAGCAGCCAAGATCTTCGCGGGAGCGGGCTGGGTAGGGGGCAGTATTTT
CASSQDLRGSGLGRGQYF
>-|TRBJ2-5|-|TRBV24-1
TGTGCCACCAGTGATGGGGGACGGAAGACCCAGTACTTC
CATSDGGRKTQYF